What follows describes a single T cell receptor (beta chain). Its target is unknown. The sample comes from a study of cytomegalovirus exposure and HLA in healthy donors. With 60 Vbeta and 13 Jbeta primers, the PCR was carried out. Clones were read by immunoSEQ multiplex PCR, and TCRdb kept only the in-frame ones, dropping some. Of about 180,000 clones in the sample, 65% to 80% are singletons; the top ten hold about 2.5%. The study's findings and limits: The classifier was said to identify cytomegalovirus status with high specificity and sensitivity.

This receptor was obtained from a woman younger than 45 in good health and CMV-seropositive. Sequenced material: PBMCs.

CDR3 sequence (DNA): TGTGCCAGCAGCTTGGCGGGGGCCCAAGAGACCCAGTACTTC. Its protein is CASSLAGAQETQYF. This chain connects TRBV11-2 to TRBJ2-5, with D possibly TRBD2 on 7 matching bases. Germline CDR1 SGHAT, CDR2 FQNNGV. The CDR3 is 14 residues long. V gave up 3 bases and J gave up 1 base, with 9 bases separating them.